These 17 T cell receptor beta chains originate from one sample sequenced in a study of Graves' ophthalmopathy and Graves' hyperthyroidism. Amplified TCR beta CDR3 regions were obtained using RNA transcripts as template. RT-PCR was first run with HTBI primers, then multiplex PCR in a second round. TCRdb processed the multiplex PCR reads anew with MiXCR; each CDR3 protein has one entry. The sample includes almost 750,000 distinct CDR3 sequences, 40% of them seen just once. Sample: peripheral blood. These receptors were obtained from an adult man with Graves' ophthalmopathy.

CDR3: CASSLWVVQTQYF. The CDR3 nucleotides are TGTGCCAGCAGCTTATGGGTAGTCCAGACCCAGTACTTC. This chain links TRBV7-2 with TRBJ2-5, with D unresolved. The CDR3 is made up of 13 amino acids. Trimming pared 2 bases from V and 6 bases from J, leaving 10 bases between. Germline-derived CDR1 and CDR2 are SGHTA and FQGNSA.

This clonotype has just a few counts. The CDR3 sequence is CASSRDILTLIGNTEAFF. In nucleotides, the CDR3 is TGTGCCAGTAGTCGGGACATTCTTACCTTGATAGGGAACACTGAAGCTTTCTTT. The J gene is TRBJ1-1, the V gene TRBV19; a possible D gene is TRBD1 (6 bases). CDR1 LNHDA and CDR2 SQIVND come from the germline V gene (reference sequence). With 5 bases removed from V and 1 base from J, the gap between germline ends came to 23 bases. The CDR3 extends over 18 amino acids.

The sample holds a few counts of this clonotype. The gene calls are TRBV19 and TRBJ2-2; D may match TRBD1 or TRBD2 (6 bases each). V lost 3 bases and J 0 bases, leaving 11 bases between the germline ends. Germline CDR1 LNHDA, CDR2 SQIVND (reference sequence). This CDR3 has 16 amino acids. The CDR3 is CASSIGGLTNTGELFF. The CDR3 nucleotides read TGTGCCAGTAGTATCGGGGGCCTAACGAACACCGGGGAGCTGTTTTTT.

The gene calls are TRBV2 and TRBJ1-5; D is ambiguous. Germline lookup yields CDR1 SNHLY and CDR2 FYNNEI. V was trimmed by 6 bases and J by 7 bases, leaving 19 bases between them. CDR3 length: 15 amino acids. CDR3 in amino acids: CASRALGPPGQPQHF. The CDR3 DNA is TGTGCCAGCAGGGCCCTCGGGCCCCCGGGGCAGCCCCAGCATTTT.

This clonotype was detected a few times. The DNA of the CDR3 is TGCAGTGCTAGACTGCTCCGGACTAGCGGGTGGGAGACCCAGTACTTC. This translates into CSARLLRTSGWETQYF. V gene TRBV20-1 combines with J gene TRBJ2-5, with 11 nucleotides matching TRBD2. Losses at the gene ends were 2 bases for V and 5 bases for J; bases not matched to a gene: 10. Germline CDR1 DFQATT, CDR2 SNEGSKA (reference sequence). The CDR3 has 16 amino acids.

This clonotype turned up a few times. The rearrangement joins TRBV20-1 to TRBJ2-7, with 11 bases matching TRBD2. Per the germline V gene, CDR1 is DFQATT and CDR2 is SNEGSKA (reference sequence). The CDR3 has 15 residues. Trimming at V came to 2 bases and at J to 0 bases, leaving 3 bases not matched to a gene. The CDR3 sequence is CSARSTSGSSYEQYF. CDR3 DNA sequence: TGCAGTGCTAGATCTACTAGCGGGAGCTCCTACGAGCAGTACTTC.

As to this clonotype: This may be a read error, as it is one base from a much larger clone. The chain is built from TRBV7-2 and TRBJ2-6; tentatively, D is TRBD1 or TRBD2 (5 bases each). CDR1 SGHTA and CDR2 FQGNSA come from the germline V gene. This CDR3 comprises 15 residues. Here the CDR3 reads CASSLDPFGANALTF. The CDR3 coding sequence is TGTGCCAGCAGCTTGGATCCGTTCGGGGCCAACGCCCTGACTTTC.

This chain joins TRBV28 and TRBJ1-2, with 7 positions matching TRBD1. CDR1 and CDR2 from the germline V gene are MDHEN and SYDVKM. V shed 10 bases, J shed 3 bases, and the junction held 2 bases outside the gene matches. The CDR3 totals 11 residues. The CDR3 sequence: CATQGDYGYTF. The CDR3 region has the DNA TGTGCCACCCAGGGGGACTATGGCTACACCTTC.

V is TRBV10-3 and J is TRBJ1-4, with no clear D. Germline CDR1 reads ENHRY; CDR2 reads SYGVKD. The ends were cut back, 2 bases at V and 5 bases at J, with 9 bases in the middle. The CDR3 contains 14 residues. As DNA, the CDR3 is TGTGCCATCAGTGAGACAGATGAGAATGAAAAACTGTTTTTT. This encodes CAISETDENEKLFF.

A few counts support this clonotype. The junction and the germline gene differ at one end; a read error may be behind it. The chain couples TRBV10-3 to TRBJ2-7; 7 bases fit TRBD1. Germline V gene data show CDR1 as ENHRY and CDR2 as SYGVKD. This CDR3 is built from 15 residues. The CDR3 DNA sequence: TGTGCCAGCAGTTACGTCGGCAGGGGGTCCTACGAGCAGTACTTC. Translation gives CASSYVGRGSYEQYF.

This clonotype was found a few times. The rearrangement uses TRBV6-4 and TRBJ2-7; TRBD1 aligns across 7 bases. CDR3 size: 13 residues. Germline V gene data show CDR1 as MRHNA and CDR2 as SNTAGT. J gave up 3 bases and V 5 bases, and 4 bases lay outside the gene matches. The CDR3 nucleotides are TGTGCCAGCAGTTACCGACAGGGCTACGAGCAGTACTTC. Translated: CASSYRQGYEQYF.

This clonotype was recorded only once. This clone may be a read error of a much larger clone one base away. The V and J genes are TRBV24-1 and TRBJ1-5; 8 bases map to TRBD1. Germline V gives CDR1 KGHDR, CDR2 SFDVKD. Germline trimming cut 7 bases from V and 0 bases from J; bases unmatched to any gene: 10. CDR3 length: 17 residues. CDR3 sequence reads: CATSNRDRITSNQPQHF. CDR3 in DNA: TGTGCCACCAGCAACCGGGACAGGATAACTAGCAATCAGCCCCAGCATTTT.

J is TRBJ1-4 and V is TRBV11-2; D remains ambiguous. The assigned J gene may be wrong: the sequence end matches TRBJ2-2 better. Germline loops: CDR1 SGHAT, CDR2 FQNNGV. The CDR3 extends over 13 amino acids. The CDR3 DNA sequence: TGTGCCAGCAGCCCCTGGAACACCGGGGAGCTGTTTTTT. It is translated as CASSPWNTGELFF.

The chain employs TRBV25-1 and TRBJ1-2, with 12 nucleotides matching TRBD1. Germline V CDR1 and CDR2: MGHDK, SYGVNS. This CDR3 has 16 amino acids. After removal of 3 bases from V and 4 bases from J, the junction contained 6 bases not matched to a gene. The CDR3 nucleotides read TGTGCCAGCAGTGAGCCCGGGACAGGGGGCTTCTATGGCTACACCTTC. It is translated as CASSEPGTGGFYGYTF.

This clonotype was counted ten times or more. The chain employs TRBV2 and TRBJ1-1; weak D call: TRBD1 (6 bases). The germline V and J ends were trimmed by 8 bases and 1 base, with 8 bases remaining between them. Germline V gives CDR1 SNHLY, CDR2 FYNNEI. This CDR3 comprises 12 residues. The CDR3 nucleotides are TGTGCCAGCCGGACAGAGAACACTGAAGCTTTCTTT. Translating gives CASRTENTEAFF.

As concerns this clonotype: This may be a read error, as it is one base from a much larger clone. The chain couples TRBV29-1 to TRBJ2-7, with unresolved D. The V and J ends lost 0 bases and 9 bases respectively, with 12 bases between them. There are 12 residues in the CDR3. Germline CDR1 SQVTM, CDR2 ANQGSEA. In DNA, the CDR3 is TGCAGCGTTGAAGATCCTGGGTCCGCGCAGTACTTC. Translated, it gives CSVEDPGSAQYF.

This chain uses TRBV25-1 with TRBJ2-2; possible D gene TRBD2, 6 bases. The germline V gene has CDR1 MGHDK and CDR2 SYGVNS. There are 16 residues in the CDR3. Trimming stripped 5 bases from V and 4 bases from J, with 17 bases between. CDR3 in DNA: TGTGCCAGCAGTTCACGGGATGGGAGGAGCACCGGGGAGCTGTTTTTT. Translating it yields CASSSRDGRSTGELFF.